The 21 T cell receptor beta chains listed next were all sequenced from one sample in a study of human T cells and chemical hapten exposure. The sample's time point: patch test 3, about 24 weeks after DPC sensitization. Treatment noted: therapeutic diphenylcyclopropenone sensitization with weekly scalp DPC. Unfractionated whole blood served as the source for total RNA extraction. TCRdb re-derived calls from the RACE reads in MiXCR, one entry per CDR3 protein. The sample includes tens of thousands of distinct CDR3 sequences, roughly 13% of them seen just once. The sequences come from whole blood, collected in connection with sensitization to the hapten diphenylcyclopropenone (DPC). These receptor sequences come from a woman aged 35 to 49 with alopecia areata. Some clones in this sample may be carry-over from other donors' samples.

The V gene is TRBV12-3 or TRBV12-4, the J gene TRBJ1-1; TRBD1 might be the D (6 bases). CDR3 size: 11 residues. V was cut by 3 bases and J by 7 bases, with 6 bases left in between. The CDR3 DNA sequence: TGTGCCAGCAGTTTCAGGGGTGAAGCTTTCTTT. It yields the protein CASSFRGEAFF.

The table lists this clonotype with a few counts. The V gene is TRBV30, the J gene TRBJ2-3; 8 bases agree with TRBD2. Germline values: CDR1 GTSNPN, CDR2 SVGIG (reference sequence). After removal of 2 bases from V and 9 bases from J, the junction contained 4 bases not matched to a gene. The CDR3 has 12 amino acids. This CDR3 reads CAWSSSGRTQYF. As DNA, the CDR3 is TGTGCCTGGAGTTCTAGCGGGCGGACGCAGTATTTT.

Worth noting for this clonotype: A much larger clone differs from this one at a single base, so this may be a read error. The rearrangement links TRBV29-1 to TRBJ2-1; TRBD2 matches at 9 bases. Germline loops: CDR1 SQVTM, CDR2 ANQGSEA. The junction had 11 bases not matched to a gene; V was cut back by 7 bases and J by 7 bases. The CDR3 loop spans 14 amino acids. The CDR3 coding sequence is TGCAGCGCTGATGGTGGCGGGGGGGCTAATGAGCAGTTCTTC. Its translation is CSADGGGGANEQFF.

This chain connects TRBV28 to TRBJ2-5; D tentatively fits TRBD1 or TRBD2 (5 bases each). This CDR3 region has 12 residues. Germline loops: CDR1 MDHEN, CDR2 SYDVKM. The germline V and J ends were trimmed by 6 bases and 9 bases, with 14 bases remaining between them. CDR3 loop: CASRRLMGAQYF. The CDR3 region has the DNA TGTGCCAGCAGAAGATTAATGGGGGCCCAGTACTTC.

This clonotype was counted ten times or more. The rearrangement uses TRBV20-1 and TRBJ2-4; tentative D call: TRBD2 (5 bases). The CDR3 is 13 amino acids. From germline, CDR1 is DFQATT and CDR2 SNEGSKA (reference sequence). Trimming left V 5 bases short and J 5 bases short, with 13 bases between. The CDR3 loop reads CSAFPGTQNIQYF. The CDR3 nucleotides are TGCAGTGCTTTTCCGGGAACCCAAAACATTCAGTACTTC.

This clonotype was picked up many times. J is TRBJ2-3 and V is TRBV6-5, with D possibly TRBD2 on 7 matching bases. V lost 6 bases, J lost 1 base, and 11 bases lay in between. Germline V gene lookup returns CDR1 MNHEY and CDR2 SVGAGI. The CDR3 spans 14 residues. The DNA of the CDR3 is TGTGCCAGCAGCGGGCGGGGGCGCACAGATACGCAGTATTTT. This encodes CASSGRGRTDTQYF.

This clonotype showed up just a few times. The rearrangement joins TRBV29-1 to TRBJ2-7, with 9 bases identical to TRBD2. With 4 bases clipped from V and 3 bases from J, the junction kept 1 base outside the gene matches. This CDR3 region has 12 residues. Per germline, CDR1 SQVTM and CDR2 ANQGSEA. The CDR3 here is CSVGGRDYEQYF. The CDR3 nucleotides are TGCAGCGTTGGCGGGAGGGACTACGAGCAGTACTTC.

This clonotype was picked up many times. The chain combines TRBV6-1 with TRBJ2-7; TRBD1 matches at 8 bases. V lost 3 bases to trimming and J lost 6 bases; unmatched junction nucleotides: 10. CDR1 MNHNS and CDR2 SASEGT come from the germline V gene. This CDR3 has 15 amino acids. Written as DNA, the CDR3 is TGTGCCAGCAGTGAGACAGGGGCTCGAGGGGCCGAGCAGTACTTC. Translating gives CASSETGARGAEQYF.

This chain joins TRBV2 and TRBJ1-3; no firm D call. The CDR3 runs to 13 residues. CDR1 SNHLY and CDR2 FYNNEI come from the germline V gene. V was clipped by 8 bases and J by 1 base, with 9 bases between them. CDR3 sequence: CASPLPSGNTIYF. The CDR3 nucleotides are TGTGCCAGCCCCCTCCCGTCTGGAAACACCATATATTTT.

The chain links TRBV20-1 to TRBJ1-5; D is unclear. There are 14 residues in the CDR3. Germline CDR1 is DFQATT and CDR2 is SNEGSKA (reference sequence). The ends were cut back, 6 bases at V and 2 bases at J, with 14 bases in the middle. DNA of the CDR3: TGCAGTGCCCAGGCCCCCAAGGGCAATCAGCCCCAGCATTTT. It encodes CSAQAPKGNQPQHF.

This clonotype was detected ten times or more. V gene TRBV4-3 combines with J gene TRBJ2-1; tentatively, D is TRBD2 (7 bases). This CDR3 spans 18 amino acids. Germline loops: CDR1 LGHNA, CDR2 YSLEER. Trimming removed 1 base from V and 5 bases from J, with 21 bases in between. CDR3 region: CASSQGRGTGGGHNEQFF. Here the CDR3 DNA reads TGCGCCAGCAGCCAAGGCCGGGGAACGGGGGGCGGCCACAATGAGCAGTTCTTC.

This clonotype was seen more than once but under ten times. This sequence joins TRBV5-5 and TRBJ2-7; weak D call: TRBD1 (5 bases). Trimming removed 0 bases at V and 0 bases at J, with 10 bases between. Germline CDR1 SGHKS, CDR2 YYEKEE (reference sequence). This CDR3 has 15 residues. The DNA of the CDR3 is TGTGCCAGCAGCTTGGCCGCGACAGCCTCCTACGAGCAGTACTTC. This sequence encodes CASSLAATASYEQYF. The variable domain in full, completed from reference TRBV5-5 and TRBJ2-7, reads DAGVTQSPTHLIKTRGQQVTLRCSPISGHKSVSWYQQVLGQGPQFIFQYYEKEERGRGNFPDRFSARQFPNYSSELNVNALLLGDSALYLCASSLAATASYEQYFGPGTRLTVT.

The table lists this clonotype with many counts. The chain combines TRBV9 with TRBJ2-7; 8 nucleotides agree with TRBD2. V trimming: 0 bases; J trimming: 2 bases; junction bases outside the gene matches: 1. The CDR3 has 14 amino acids. Germline-derived CDR1 and CDR2 are SGDLS and YYNGEE. CDR3 in DNA: TGTGCCAGCAGCGTAGCGGGGGGGACCTACGAGCAGTACTTC. Its protein is CASSVAGGTYEQYF. Drawing the rest from reference TRBV9 and TRBJ2-7, the complete variable domain is DSGVTQTPKHLITATGQRVTLRCSPRSGDLSVYWYQQSLDQGLQFLIQYYNGEERAKGNILERFSAQQFPDLHSELNLSSLELGDSALYFCASSVAGGTYEQYFGPGTRLTVT.

The chain recombines TRBV29-1 with TRBJ1-1; D unresolved. Deletions cut 2 bases from V and 11 bases from J, with 15 bases between. CDR3 size: 12 residues. Germline V CDR1 and CDR2: SQVTM, ANQGSEA. CDR3 protein: CSVEPSAGSAFF. DNA of the CDR3: TGCAGCGTTGAACCCTCAGCGGGTTCGGCTTTCTTT.

This clonotype has a count of ten or more. The genes are TRBV7-2 and TRBJ2-3, with TRBD1 matching 7 bases. V gave up 0 bases and J gave up 6 bases; unmatched junction bases: 3. CDR1 is SGHTA, CDR2 FQGNSA, per germline. The CDR3 has 14 residues. Written as DNA, the CDR3 is TGTGCCAGCAGCTTAGCTACAGGGGCTGATACGCAGTATTTT. Amino acid sequence: CASSLATGADTQYF.

This clonotype was picked up many times. At one end the junction does not follow the germline gene, possibly because of a read error. The chain carries TRBV18 and TRBJ1-2, with a tentative D call TRBD1 (6 bases). The CDR3 runs to 13 residues. Looked up from germline, CDR1 is KGHSH and CDR2 is LQKENI. CDR3 sequence: CASSPLGQPLPFF. Here the CDR3 DNA reads TGTGCCAGCTCACCGCTAGGACAGCCATTACCCTTCTTC.

The chain uses TRBV5-1 and TRBJ1-4, with D uncertain. Germline values: CDR1 SGHRS, CDR2 YFSETQ. Trimming left V 6 bases short and J 0 bases short, with 12 bases between. The length of the CDR3 is 15 residues. CDR3: CASTGQDATNEKLFF. The CDR3 DNA follows: TGCGCCAGCACCGGGCAAGATGCAACTAATGAAAAACTGTTTTTT.

This clonotype has a count of ten or more. The V and J genes are TRBV27 and TRBJ1-5; 9 bases are shared with TRBD1. The CDR3 extends over 16 amino acids. The V gene's germline CDR1 is MNHEY and CDR2 SMNVEV (reference sequence). The junction had 7 bases not matched to a gene; V was cut back by 4 bases and J by 3 bases. The CDR3 spells CASSSRTGAFNQPQHF. The CDR3 DNA reads as TGTGCCAGCAGTTCCCGGACAGGGGCCTTCAATCAGCCCCAGCATTTT.

This clonotype has a count of ten or more. The chain has TRBV3-1 and TRBJ2-1; 12 positions match TRBD2. The CDR3 runs 15 residues. Germline lookup yields CDR1 LGHDT and CDR2 YNNKEL (reference sequence). Trimming removed 4 bases from V and 6 bases from J; junction bases left unmatched: 4. This CDR3 reads CASSPRLAGANEQFF. The CDR3 DNA sequence: TGTGCCAGCAGCCCGCGACTAGCGGGAGCCAATGAGCAGTTCTTC.

A few counts support this clonotype. The chain is built from TRBV24-1 and TRBJ2-5; 9 bases match TRBD1. Germline assignment: CDR1 KGHDR and CDR2 SFDVKD. This CDR3 has 15 amino acids. V trimming: 3 bases; J trimming: 2 bases; junction bases outside the gene matches: 3. CDR3: CATSDPGQGQETQYF. The CDR3 DNA follows: TGTGCCACCAGTGATCCGGGACAGGGTCAAGAGACCCAGTACTTC.

This clonotype was picked up many times. V and J are TRBV21-1 and TRBJ2-1; the table's TRBD1 call for D was not verified on the DNA. TRBV21-1 is a recognized pseudogene. This CDR3 comprises 19 residues. CDR3 sequence reads: CASSKPPTGRRWGLHEQFF. Here the CDR3 DNA reads TGTGCCAGCAGCAAACCGCCCACAGGACGGAGGTGGGGGTTACATGAGCAGTTCTTC.